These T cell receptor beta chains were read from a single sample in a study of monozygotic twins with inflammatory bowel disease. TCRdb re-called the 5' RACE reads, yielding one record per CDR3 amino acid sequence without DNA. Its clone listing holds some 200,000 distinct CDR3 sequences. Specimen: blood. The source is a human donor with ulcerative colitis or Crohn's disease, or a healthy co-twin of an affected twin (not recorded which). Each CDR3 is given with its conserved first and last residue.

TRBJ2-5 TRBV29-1 CSGLARLRETQYF
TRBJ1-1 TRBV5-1 CASSLWDMNTEAFF
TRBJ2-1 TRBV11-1 CASSFFHPRTGKGQEQFF
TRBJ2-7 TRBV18 CASSPVRLEGYEQYF
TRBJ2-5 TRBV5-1 CASSTGTGKETQYF
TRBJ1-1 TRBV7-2 CASSLAAGVNTEAFF
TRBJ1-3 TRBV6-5 CASSYSLASGNTIYF
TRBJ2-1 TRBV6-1 CASRPSGGGRNNEQFF
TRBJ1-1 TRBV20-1 CSARGGRAANTEAFF
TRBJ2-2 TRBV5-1 CASSLMTGGTGELFF
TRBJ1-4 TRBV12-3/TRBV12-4 CASRRDRVTDEKLFF
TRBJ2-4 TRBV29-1 CSADVQGGNIQYF